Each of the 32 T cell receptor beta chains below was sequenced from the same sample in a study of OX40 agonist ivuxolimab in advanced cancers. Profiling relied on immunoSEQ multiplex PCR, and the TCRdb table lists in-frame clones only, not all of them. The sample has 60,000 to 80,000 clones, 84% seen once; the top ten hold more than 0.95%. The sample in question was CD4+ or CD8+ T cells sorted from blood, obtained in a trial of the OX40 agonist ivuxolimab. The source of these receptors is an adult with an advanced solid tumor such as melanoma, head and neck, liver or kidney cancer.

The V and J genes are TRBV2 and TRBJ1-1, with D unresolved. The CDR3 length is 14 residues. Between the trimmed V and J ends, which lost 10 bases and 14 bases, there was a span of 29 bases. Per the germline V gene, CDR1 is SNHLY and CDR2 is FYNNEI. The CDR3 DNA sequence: TGTGCCACAACCTTTGCTAATGGGCACCGGTCCCCCTTCTTT. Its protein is CATTFANGHRSPFF.

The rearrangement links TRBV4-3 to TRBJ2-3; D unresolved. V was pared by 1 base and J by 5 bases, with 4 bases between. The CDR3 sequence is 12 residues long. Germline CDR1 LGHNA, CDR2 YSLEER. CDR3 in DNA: TGCGCCAGCAGCCAAGGGGGAGATACGCAGTATTTT. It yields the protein CASSQGGDTQYF.

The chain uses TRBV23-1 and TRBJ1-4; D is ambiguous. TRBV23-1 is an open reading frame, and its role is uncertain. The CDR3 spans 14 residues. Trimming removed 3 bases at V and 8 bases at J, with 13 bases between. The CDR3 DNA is TGCGCCAGCAGTCATCGTAACAGTGGGGAAAAACTGTTTTTT. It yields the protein CASSHRNSGEKLFF.

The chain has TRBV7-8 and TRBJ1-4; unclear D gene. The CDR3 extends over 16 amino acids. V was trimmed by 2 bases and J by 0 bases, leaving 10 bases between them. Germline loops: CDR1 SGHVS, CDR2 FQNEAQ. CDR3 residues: CASSLSSAATNEKLFF. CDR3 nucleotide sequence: TGTGCCAGCAGCTTAAGTTCGGCTGCAACTAATGAAAAACTGTTTTTT.

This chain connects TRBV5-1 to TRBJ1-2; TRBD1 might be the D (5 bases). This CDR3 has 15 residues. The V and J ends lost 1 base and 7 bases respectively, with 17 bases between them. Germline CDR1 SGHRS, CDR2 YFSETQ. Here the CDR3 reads CASSLSRPGGSGYTF. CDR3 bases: TGCGCCAGCAGCTTGTCCCGGCCCGGGGGGAGTGGCTACACCTTC.

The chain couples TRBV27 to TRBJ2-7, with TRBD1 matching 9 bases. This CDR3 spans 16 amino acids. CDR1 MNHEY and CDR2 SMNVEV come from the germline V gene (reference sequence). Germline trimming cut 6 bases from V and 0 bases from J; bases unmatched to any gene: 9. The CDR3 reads CASSPGQGFFSYEQYF. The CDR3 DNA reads TGTGCCAGCAGCCCGGGACAGGGCTTCTTCTCCTACGAGCAGTACTTC.

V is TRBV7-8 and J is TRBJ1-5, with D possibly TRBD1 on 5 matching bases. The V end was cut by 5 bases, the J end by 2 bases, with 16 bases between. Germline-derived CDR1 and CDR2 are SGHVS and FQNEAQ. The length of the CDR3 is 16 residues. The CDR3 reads CASSLIGGMGNQPQHF. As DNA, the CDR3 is TGTGCCAGCAGCCTAATCGGGGGAATGGGCAATCAGCCCCAGCATTTT.

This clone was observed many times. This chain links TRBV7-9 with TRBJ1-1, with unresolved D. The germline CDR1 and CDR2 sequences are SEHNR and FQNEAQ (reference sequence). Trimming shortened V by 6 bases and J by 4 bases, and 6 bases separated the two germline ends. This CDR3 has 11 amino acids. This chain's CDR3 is CASRGATEAFF. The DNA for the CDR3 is TGTGCCAGCAGAGGAGCCACTGAAGCTTTCTTT.

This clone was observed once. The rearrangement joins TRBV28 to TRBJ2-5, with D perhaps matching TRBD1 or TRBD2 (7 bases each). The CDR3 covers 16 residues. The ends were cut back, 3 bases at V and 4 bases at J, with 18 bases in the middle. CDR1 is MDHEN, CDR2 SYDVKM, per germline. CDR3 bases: TGTGCCAGCAGTTTTCCAGGGGGGGGAGGCGGAGAGACCCAGTACTTC. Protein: CASSFPGGGGGETQYF.

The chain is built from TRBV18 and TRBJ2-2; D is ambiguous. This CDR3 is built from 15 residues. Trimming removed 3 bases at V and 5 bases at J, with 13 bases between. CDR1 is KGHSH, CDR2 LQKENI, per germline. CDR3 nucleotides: TGTGCCAGCTCACCTCTTTATGGAACAACCGGGGAGCTGTTTTTT. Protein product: CASSPLYGTTGELFF.

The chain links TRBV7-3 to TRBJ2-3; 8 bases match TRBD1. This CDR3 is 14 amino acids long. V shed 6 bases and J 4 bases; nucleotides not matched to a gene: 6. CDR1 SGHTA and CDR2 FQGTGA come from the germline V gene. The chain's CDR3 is CASSSDRGSDTQYF. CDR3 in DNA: TGTGCCAGCAGTTCTGACAGGGGTTCAGATACGCAGTATTTT. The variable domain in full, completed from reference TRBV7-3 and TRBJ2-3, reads GAGVSQTPSNKVTEKGKYVELRCDPISGHTALYWYRQSLGQGPEFLIYFQGTGAADDSGLPNDRFFAVRPEGSVSTLKIQRTERGDSAVYLCASSSDRGSDTQYFGPGTRLTVL.

The CDR3 coding sequence is TGTGCCAGCAGCTTAAGGCCCCTAGGACCCGGGGGGAACACCGGGGAGCTGTTTTTT. It specifies CASSLRPLGPGGNTGELFF. This chain uses TRBV7-9 with TRBJ2-2; D is possibly TRBD2 (6 bases). This CDR3 region has 19 residues. The germline V gene encodes CDR1 SEHNR and CDR2 FQNEAQ (reference sequence). Trimming removed 2 bases at V and 1 base at J, with 20 bases between. The variable domain in full, with the rest retrieved from reference TRBV7-9 and TRBJ2-2, is DTGVSQNPRHKITKRGQNVTFRCDPISEHNRLYWYRQTLGQGPEFLTYFQNEAQLEKSRLLSDRFSAERPKGSFSTLEIQRTEQGDSAMYLCASSLRPLGPGGNTGELFFGEGSRLTVL.

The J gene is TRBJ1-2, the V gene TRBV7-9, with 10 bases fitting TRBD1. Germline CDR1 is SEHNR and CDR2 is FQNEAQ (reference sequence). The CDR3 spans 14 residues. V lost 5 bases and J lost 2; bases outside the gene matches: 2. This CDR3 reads CASSPDRGNYGYTF. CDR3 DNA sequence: TGTGCCAGCAGCCCGGACAGGGGGAACTATGGCTACACCTTC. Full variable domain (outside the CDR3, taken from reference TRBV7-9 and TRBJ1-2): DTGVSQNPRHKITKRGQNVTFRCDPISEHNRLYWYRQTLGQGPEFLTYFQNEAQLEKSRLLSDRFSAERPKGSFSTLEIQRTEQGDSAMYLCASSPDRGNYGYTFGSGTRLTVV.

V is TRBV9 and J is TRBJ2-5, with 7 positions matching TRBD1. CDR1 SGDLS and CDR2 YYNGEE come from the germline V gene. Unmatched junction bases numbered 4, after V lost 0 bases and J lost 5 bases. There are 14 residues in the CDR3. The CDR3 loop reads CASSVAPQGETQYF. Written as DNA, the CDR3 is TGTGCCAGCAGCGTAGCGCCACAGGGGGAGACCCAGTACTTC.

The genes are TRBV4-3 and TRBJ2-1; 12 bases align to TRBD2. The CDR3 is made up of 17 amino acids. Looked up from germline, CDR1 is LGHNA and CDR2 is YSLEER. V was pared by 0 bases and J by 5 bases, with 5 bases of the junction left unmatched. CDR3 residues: CASSQELLAGGHNEQFF. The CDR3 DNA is TGCGCCAGCAGCCAAGAGTTACTAGCGGGGGGACACAATGAGCAGTTCTTC.

The CDR3 DNA reads as TGTGCCAGCAGCTTATCCACACAGGGGGGGGGAACTGAAGCTTTCTTT. This codes for CASSLSTQGGGTEAFF. This chain links TRBV11-2 with TRBJ1-1; 8 bases match TRBD1. The CDR3 contains 16 residues. The germline V gene has CDR1 SGHAT and CDR2 FQNNGV. J gave up 5 bases and V 2 bases, and 10 bases lay outside the gene matches.

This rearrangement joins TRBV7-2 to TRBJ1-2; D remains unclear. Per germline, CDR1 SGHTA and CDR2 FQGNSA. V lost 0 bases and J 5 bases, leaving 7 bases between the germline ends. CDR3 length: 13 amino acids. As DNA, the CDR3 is TGTGCCAGCAGCTTAGCGCCTGGGTATGGCTACACCTTC. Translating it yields CASSLAPGYGYTF.

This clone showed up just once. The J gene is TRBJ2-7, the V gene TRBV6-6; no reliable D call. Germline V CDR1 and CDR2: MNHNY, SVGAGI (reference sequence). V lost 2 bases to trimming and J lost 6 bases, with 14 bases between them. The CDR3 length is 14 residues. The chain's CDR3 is CASSYQTPPGEQYF. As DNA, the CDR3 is TGTGCCAGCAGTTACCAGACCCCTCCAGGCGAGCAGTACTTC.

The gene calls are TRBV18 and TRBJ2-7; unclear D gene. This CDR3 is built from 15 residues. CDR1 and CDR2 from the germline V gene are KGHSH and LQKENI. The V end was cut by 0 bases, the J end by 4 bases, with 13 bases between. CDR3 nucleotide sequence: TGTGCCAGCTCACCACCCCGAGAGGTGGCTTACGAGCAGTACTTC. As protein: CASSPPREVAYEQYF.

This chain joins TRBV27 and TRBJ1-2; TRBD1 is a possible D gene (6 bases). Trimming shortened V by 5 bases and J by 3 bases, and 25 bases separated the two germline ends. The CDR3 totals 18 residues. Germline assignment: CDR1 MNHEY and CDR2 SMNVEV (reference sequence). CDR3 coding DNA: TGTGCCAGCAGTGGGACCCGGGACATTTACCGGAGTTACTATGGCTACACCTTC. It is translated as CASSGTRDIYRSYYGYTF.

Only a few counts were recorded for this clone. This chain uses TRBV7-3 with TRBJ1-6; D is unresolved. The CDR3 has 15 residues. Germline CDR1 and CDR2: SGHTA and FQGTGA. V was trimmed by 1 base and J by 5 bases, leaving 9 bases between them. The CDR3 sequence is CASSLIGGNNSPLHF. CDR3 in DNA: TGTGCCAGCAGCTTAATCGGTGGAAATAATTCACCCCTCCACTTT.

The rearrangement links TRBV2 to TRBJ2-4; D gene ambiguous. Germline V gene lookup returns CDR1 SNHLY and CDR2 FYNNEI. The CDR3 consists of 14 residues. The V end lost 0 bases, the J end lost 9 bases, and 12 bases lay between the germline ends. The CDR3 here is CASSEASLRFIQYF. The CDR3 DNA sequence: TGTGCCAGCAGTGAAGCGTCTTTGCGATTCATTCAGTACTTC.

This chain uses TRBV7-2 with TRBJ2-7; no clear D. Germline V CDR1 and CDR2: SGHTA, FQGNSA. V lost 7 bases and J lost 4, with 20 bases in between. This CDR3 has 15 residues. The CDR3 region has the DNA TGTGCCAGCAACCAGTTCTCTGCCACCGGGTACGAGCAGTACTTC. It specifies CASNQFSATGYEQYF.

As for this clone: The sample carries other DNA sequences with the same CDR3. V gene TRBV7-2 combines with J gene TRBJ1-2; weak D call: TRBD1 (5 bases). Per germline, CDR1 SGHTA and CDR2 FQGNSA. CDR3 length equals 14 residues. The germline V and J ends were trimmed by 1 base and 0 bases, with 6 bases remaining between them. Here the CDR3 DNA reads TGTGCCAGCAGCTTAGGGGGGTCTAACTATGGCTACACCTTC. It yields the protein CASSLGGSNYGYTF.

The CDR3: CSVESLGRDTEAFF. The CDR3 DNA reads TGCAGCGTTGAGAGTCTGGGGCGGGACACTGAAGCTTTCTTT. This chain joins TRBV29-1 and TRBJ1-1, with D possibly being TRBD1 (5 bases). There are 14 residues in the CDR3. Trimming cost V 3 bases and J 3 bases, with 14 bases left between them. Looked up from germline, CDR1 is SQVTM and CDR2 is ANQGSEA.

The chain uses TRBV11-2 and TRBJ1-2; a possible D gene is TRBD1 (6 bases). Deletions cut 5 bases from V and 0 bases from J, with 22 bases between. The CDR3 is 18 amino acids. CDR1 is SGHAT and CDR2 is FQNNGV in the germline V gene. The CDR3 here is CASSTLWGFGQPNYGYTF. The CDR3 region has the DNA TGTGCCAGCAGCACGCTATGGGGTTTCGGACAGCCTAACTATGGCTACACCTTC.

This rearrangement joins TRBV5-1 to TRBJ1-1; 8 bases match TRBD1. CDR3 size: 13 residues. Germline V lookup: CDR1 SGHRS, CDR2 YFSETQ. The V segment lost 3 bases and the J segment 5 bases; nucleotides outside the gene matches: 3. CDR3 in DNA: TGCGCCAGCAGCTCCGGGACAGGTACTGAAGCTTTCTTT. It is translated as CASSSGTGTEAFF.

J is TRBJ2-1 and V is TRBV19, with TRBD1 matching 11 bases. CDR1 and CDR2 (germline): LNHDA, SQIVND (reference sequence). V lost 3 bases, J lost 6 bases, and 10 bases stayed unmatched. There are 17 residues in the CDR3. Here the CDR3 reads CASSIGPGTGGINEQFF. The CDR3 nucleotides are TGTGCCAGTAGTATTGGTCCCGGGACAGGGGGGATCAATGAGCAGTTCTTC. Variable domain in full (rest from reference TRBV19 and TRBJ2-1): DGGITQSPKYLFRKEGQNVTLSCEQNLNHDAMYWYRQDPGQGLRLIYYSQIVNDFQKGDIAEGYSVSREKKESFPLTVTSAQKNPTAFYLCASSIGPGTGGINEQFFGPGTRLTVL.

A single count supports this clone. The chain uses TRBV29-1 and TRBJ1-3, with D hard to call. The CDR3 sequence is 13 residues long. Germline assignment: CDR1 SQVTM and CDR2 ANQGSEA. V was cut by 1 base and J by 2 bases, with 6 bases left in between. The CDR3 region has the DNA TGCAGCGTTGAAGTCTTCACTGGAAACACCATATATTTT. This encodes CSVEVFTGNTIYF.

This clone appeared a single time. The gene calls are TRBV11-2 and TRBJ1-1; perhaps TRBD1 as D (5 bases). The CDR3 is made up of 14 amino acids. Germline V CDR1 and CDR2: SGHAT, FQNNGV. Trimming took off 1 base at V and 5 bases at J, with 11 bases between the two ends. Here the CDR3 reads CASSLGGPGTEAFF. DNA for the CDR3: TGTGCCAGCAGCTTAGGAGGGCCAGGGACTGAAGCTTTCTTT.

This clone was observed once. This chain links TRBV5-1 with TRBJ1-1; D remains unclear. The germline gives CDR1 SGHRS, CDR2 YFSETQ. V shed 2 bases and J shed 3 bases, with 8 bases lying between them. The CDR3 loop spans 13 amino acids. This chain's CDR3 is CASSFQVDTEAFF. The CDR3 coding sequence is TGCGCCAGCAGCTTCCAGGTCGACACTGAAGCTTTCTTT. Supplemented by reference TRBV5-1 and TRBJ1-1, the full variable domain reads KAGVTQTPRYLIKTRGQQVTLSCSPISGHRSVSWYQQTPGQGLQFLFEYFSETQRNKGNFPGRFSGRQFSNSRSEMNVSTLELGDSALYLCASSFQVDTEAFFGQGTRLTVV.

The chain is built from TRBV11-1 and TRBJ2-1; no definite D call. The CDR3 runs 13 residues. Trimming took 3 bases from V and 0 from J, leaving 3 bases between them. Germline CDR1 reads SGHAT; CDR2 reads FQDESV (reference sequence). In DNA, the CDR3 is TGTGCCAGCAGCTTGAGCTCCTACAATGAGCAGTTCTTC. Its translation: CASSLSSYNEQFF.